This is a list of T cell receptor beta chains from one sample in a study of response to subunit inactivated influenza vaccine. Each CDR3 protein gets one entry after TCRdb re-called the RT-PCR reads with MiXCR. Among just over 300,000 distinct CDR3 sequences listed, approximately 23% were seen once. This material consisted of PBMCs from blood, taken less than 22 months after vaccination. The receptor source for this set is a man aged 45 to 70 who received an inactivated influenza vaccine. Each CDR3 is given with its conserved first and last residue. A D gene is named only where the DNA matches it firmly. For some rows the clone size is stated as once, few or many, or as a class when expanded; others skip it.

abundance	v_gene	j_gene	d_gene	CDR3nt	CDR3aa
few	TRBV5-1	TRBJ1-6	NA	TGCGCCAGCAGGCGGGACCCTCCGACCTCACCCCTCCACTTT	CASRRDPPTSPLHF
NA	TRBV24-1	TRBJ2-2	TRBD2	TGTGCCACCAGTGATGCCGGCTGGGGGGGGACCGGGGAGCTGTTTTTT	CATSDAGWGGTGELFF
NA	TRBV6-1	TRBJ2-7	TRBD1	TGTGCCGCAGGGGAAAGACAGGGGGTATCTCTCGAGCAGTACTTC	CAAGERQGVSLEQYF
NA	TRBV12-3/TRBV12-4	TRBJ2-1	NA	TGTGCCAGCACCATATACAATGAGCAGTTCTTC	CASTIYNEQFF
NA	TRBV7-9	TRBJ2-3	TRBD2	TGTGCCAGCAGCCCCCAGACTAGCATTATTACAGATACGCAGTATTTT	CASSPQTSIITDTQYF
many	TRBV5-4	TRBJ1-1	NA	TGTGCCAGCAGCACCTCAGGGTGGGACACTGAAGCTTTCTTT	CASSTSGWDTEAFF
few	TRBV12-3/TRBV12-4	TRBJ1-2	NA	TGTGCCAGCACCAAGGGGAGCTATGGCTACACCTTC	CASTKGSYGYTF
NA	TRBV12-3/TRBV12-4	TRBJ1-1	NA	TGTGCCAGCAGTTTAACCTCTGAAGCTTTCTTT	CASSLTSEAFF
many	TRBV4-2	TRBJ1-6	NA	TGTGCCAGCAGCCAGTCGACACAGGGAAATTCACCCCTCCACTTT	CASSQSTQGNSPLHF
few	TRBV25-1	TRBJ2-5	NA	TGTGCCAGCAGTGAATATCACCCTGAAGAGACCCAGTACTTC	CASSEYHPEETQYF
NA	TRBV5-4	TRBJ2-1	NA	TGTGCCAGCAGCTTGATGGGGACAAGCTCCTACAATGAGCAGTTCTTC	CASSLMGTSSYNEQFF
many	TRBV14	TRBJ1-1	NA	TGTGCCAGCAGTCTCACAAGAAACACTGAAGCTTTCTTT	CASSLTRNTEAFF
NA	TRBV20-1	TRBJ1-2	NA	TGCAGTGCTAACAGACCTAACTATGGCTACACCTTC	CSANRPNYGYTF
few	TRBV20-1	TRBJ1-5	TRBD1	TGCAGTGCTAGAGATAGCCAGGGGGTAGGAAATGGCAATCAGCCCCAGCATTTT	CSARDSQGVGNGNQPQHF
NA	TRBV12-3/TRBV12-4	TRBJ2-1	TRBD1	TGTGCCAGCAGGAAAGGGGACAGGACTATCGGCAATGAGCAGTTCTTC	CASRKGDRTIGNEQFF
NA	TRBV7-3	TRBJ1-6	NA	TGTGCCAGCAGCAAGGTCGCGGGAGGGTCACCCCTCCACTTT	CASSKVAGGSPLHF
once	TRBV3-1	TRBJ1-4	NA	TGTGCCAGCAGCCAATTTAACGTCAAGGGTGAAAAACTGTTTTTT	CASSQFNVKGEKLFF
few	TRBV14	TRBJ1-2	TRBD1	TGTGCCAGCAGCCAAGCAAATCCCACCGGGACAGGGGGCCTCTATGGCTACACCTTC	CASSQANPTGTGGLYGYTF
NA	TRBV5-1	TRBJ2-7	NA	TGCGCCAGCAGCTGGTCTCGGCAGGACTACGAGCAGTACTTC	CASSWSRQDYEQYF
NA	TRBV11-2	TRBJ2-7	NA	TGTGCCAGCAGCTTAAGGGGACTCCTCCTCTCCTACGAGCAGTACTTC	CASSLRGLLLSYEQYF
many	TRBV7-2	TRBJ1-2	NA	TGTGCCAGCAGCTTAGCAGACAGAAACTATGGCTACACCTTC	CASSLADRNYGYTF
NA	TRBV4-3	TRBJ1-1	NA	TGCGCCAGCAGCCAAGACAGGGACGTGACTGAAGCTTTCTTT	CASSQDRDVTEAFF
few	TRBV19	TRBJ1-1	NA	TGTGCCAGTAGACTCCTAGGACAATCGAACACTGAAGCTTTCTTT	CASRLLGQSNTEAFF
NA	TRBV2	TRBJ2-3	TRBD2	TGTGCCAGCAGTCCCGGACTAGCAGGAGGGGATACGCAGTATTTT	CASSPGLAGGDTQYF
many	TRBV20-1	TRBJ1-2	NA	TGCAGTGCTATATTCCAGAGCTATGGCTACACCTTC	CSAIFQSYGYTF
NA	TRBV6-5	TRBJ1-4	NA	TGTGCCAGCAGTTACTCGGGGTTTAGTGAAAAACTGTTTTTT	CASSYSGFSEKLFF
once	TRBV27	TRBJ2-3	NA	TGTGCCAGCAGTCCCCCTGGCACAGATACGCAGTATTTT	CASSPPGTDTQYF